This passage covers 12 T cell receptor beta chains from one sample sequenced in a study of blood T cell repertoires in COVID-19. The assay was immunoSEQ multiplex PCR, and TCRdb's table has in-frame clones only and misses some. The data show about 210,000 clones, with around 85% seen just once and 2.4% held by the top ten. Sample: peripheral blood. The receptors originated from a woman aged 70-85 years with COVID-19, enrolled during active disease.

The chain links TRBV14 to TRBJ1-6; 11 bases align to TRBD1. Per the germline V gene, CDR1 is SGHDN and CDR2 is FVKESK. The V and J ends lost 5 bases and 7 bases, in that order; junction bases with no gene match: 1. The CDR3 runs to 14 residues. This chain's CDR3 is CASSRDRGNSPLHF. The CDR3 DNA reads as TGTGCCAGCAGCAGGGACAGGGGGAATTCACCCCTCCACTTT.

The gene calls are TRBV5-5 and TRBJ1-1; tentatively, D is TRBD1 (6 bases). This CDR3 spans 16 amino acids. From germline, CDR1 is SGHKS and CDR2 YYEKEE (reference sequence). Trimming removed 3 bases from V and 3 bases from J, with 18 bases in between. Here the CDR3 DNA reads TGTGCCAGCAGCTCCCGGACAGTTCCCATGGACACTGAAGCTTTCTTT. Protein sequence: CASSSRTVPMDTEAFF.

The chain carries TRBV18 and TRBJ2-7; possibly TRBD1 for D (6 bases). CDR1 is KGHSH, CDR2 LQKENI, per germline. Trimming pared 5 bases from V and 4 bases from J, leaving 15 bases between. The CDR3 loop spans 14 amino acids. In nucleotides, the CDR3 is TGTGCCAGCTCATCACAGACAGGCGGATACGAGCAGTACTTC. Its translation is CASSSQTGGYEQYF. Full variable domain (remainder filled in from reference TRBV18 and TRBJ2-7): NAGVMQNPRHLVRRRGQEARLRCSPMKGHSHVYWYRQLPEEGLKFMVYLQKENIIDESGMPKERFSAEFPKEGPSILRIQQVVRGDSAAYFCASSSQTGGYEQYFGPGTRLTVT.

The gene calls are TRBV4-2 and TRBJ2-3, with a weak D call TRBD2 (6 bases). The CDR3 runs 14 residues. The ends were cut back, 4 bases at V and 2 bases at J, with 10 bases in the middle. Per germline, CDR1 LGHNA and CDR2 YNFKEQ. In DNA form, the CDR3 reads TGTGCCAGCAGCCCCGGGACTTTCACAGATACGCAGTATTTT. Its translation is CASSPGTFTDTQYF.

The rearrangement uses TRBV4-2 and TRBJ2-2; D unresolved. With 0 bases removed from V and 5 bases from J, the gap between germline ends came to 16 bases. Germline CDR1 is LGHNA and CDR2 is YNFKEQ. This CDR3 region has 17 residues. CDR3 nucleotide sequence: TGTGCCAGCAGCCAAGATCATCGAGCGAGAGGTACCGGGGAGCTGTTTTTT. This sequence encodes CASSQDHRARGTGELFF.

This clone was recorded a few times. V and J are TRBV19 and TRBJ2-1; a weak D match, TRBD2 (5 bases). The V gene lost 7 bases and the J gene lost 9 bases, with 16 bases spanning the gap. In germline, CDR1 is LNHDA, CDR2 SQIVND (reference sequence). This CDR3 has 13 residues. The CDR3 sequence: CASKALDSSEQFF. CDR3 in DNA: TGTGCCAGTAAGGCGCTGGACTCGAGTGAGCAGTTCTTC.

This clone was counted a few times. The rearrangement links TRBV18 to TRBJ1-1, with D unclear. V was cut by 3 bases and J by 1 base, with 12 bases left in between. Germline CDR1 and CDR2: KGHSH and LQKENI. The CDR3 length is 15 residues. CDR3 in DNA: TGTGCCAGCTCACCCTCGACAAGCTGGAACACTGAAGCTTTCTTT. This codes for CASSPSTSWNTEAFF.

The chain couples TRBV7-9 to TRBJ1-1; weak D call: TRBD1 (5 bases). The CDR3 sequence is 13 residues long. Germline V gene lookup returns CDR1 SEHNR and CDR2 FQNEAQ (reference sequence). V lost 5 bases and J lost 4, with 11 bases in between. For the CDR3, the DNA is TGTGCCAGCAGCGAAGTCGGGGGCACTGAAGCTTTCTTT. As protein: CASSEVGGTEAFF.

This clone appeared a single time. V gene TRBV4-2 combines with J gene TRBJ2-5; 9 nucleotides match TRBD2. The CDR3 consists of 16 residues. Unmatched junction bases numbered 8, after V lost 1 base and J lost 5 bases. Germline V CDR1 and CDR2: LGHNA, YNFKEQ. The CDR3 spells CASSQAGGRALETQYF. The CDR3 DNA follows: TGTGCCAGCAGCCAAGCGGGCGGGAGGGCCTTGGAGACCCAGTACTTC.

The chain links TRBV2 to TRBJ1-2; 10 bases fit TRBD1. The CDR3 loop spans 16 amino acids. Germline V lookup: CDR1 SNHLY, CDR2 FYNNEI. Trimming at V came to 11 bases and at J to 3 bases, leaving 15 bases not matched to a gene. DNA of the CDR3: TGTGCCCATCTAGGACAGGGGGGAATTGTTGACTATGGCTACACCTTC. Encoded protein: CAHLGQGGIVDYGYTF.

The genes are TRBV7-9 and TRBJ2-1; the D is unclear. Germline V gene sequence: CDR1 SEHNR, CDR2 FQNEAQ (reference sequence). V dropped 4 bases and J dropped 6 bases, with 10 bases sitting between them. This CDR3 is built from 13 residues. The DNA for the CDR3 is TGTGCCAGCAGCTACTTTCGTGGCAATGAGCAGTTCTTC. This gives the protein CASSYFRGNEQFF.

A note on this clone: The junction departs from germline at one end; a sequencing error may be responsible. The chain couples TRBV4-1 to TRBJ1-2; the D gene is possibly TRBD1 (6 bases). Germline CDR1 is MGHRA and CDR2 is YSYEKL. The CDR3 spans 14 residues. The CDR3 bases are TGCGCCAGCAGCCATAGCCGGGACACCCAGGAAGTGGCCTTC. Protein sequence: CASSHSRDTQEVAF.